The rows below give T cell receptor beta chains drawn from one sample of a study of cytomegalovirus exposure and HLA in healthy donors. Generated by immunoSEQ multiplex PCR, the TCRdb table keeps only in-frame clones and is missing some. The sample records some 98,000 clones, more than 75% being singletons. The sample consisted of PBMCs. The receptor set was obtained from a man aged 18 to 30 in good health and CMV-seropositive. Both conserved end residues are part of each CDR3. The order of the fields is V gene, D gene, clone size, J gene, CDR3 DNA, CDR3 protein. D genes are given only for firm matches. Expanded clones get a size class; other rows say once, few or many, or leave the size out.

v_gene: TRBV10-3
d_gene: TRBD2
abundance: -
j_gene: TRBJ2-7
CDR3nt: TGTGCCATCAGTGAAGTAGGGGGGACTAGCGGGACTCCGGCCTACGAGCAGTACTTC
CDR3aa: CAISEVGGTSGTPAYEQYF

v_gene: TRBV10-2
d_gene: TRBD2
abundance: -
j_gene: TRBJ2-1
CDR3nt: TGCGCCAGCACGACTAGCGGGAGGGCCTGGAATGAGCAGTTCTTC
CDR3aa: CASTTSGRAWNEQFF

v_gene: TRBV7-7
d_gene: TRBD2
abundance: -
j_gene: TRBJ2-2
CDR3nt: TGTGCCAGCAGCTCCCCCAGCGGGAGTTTGACCGGGGAGCTGTTTTTT
CDR3aa: CASSSPSGSLTGELFF

v_gene: TRBV29-1
d_gene: -
abundance: -
j_gene: TRBJ2-5
CDR3nt: TGCAGCGTTGAGTGGCTAGAAGAGACCCAGTACTTC
CDR3aa: CSVEWLEETQYF

v_gene: TRBV6-6
d_gene: TRBD1
abundance: -
j_gene: TRBJ2-5
CDR3nt: TGTGCCAGCAGTCCCGGGACAGGGGGGCAAGAGACCCAGTACTTC
CDR3aa: CASSPGTGGQETQYF

v_gene: TRBV7-2
d_gene: TRBD1
abundance: -
j_gene: TRBJ2-7
CDR3nt: TGTGCCAGCAGCCAGGAGGCAGGGGGCTACGAGCAGTACTTC
CDR3aa: CASSQEAGGYEQYF

v_gene: TRBV30
d_gene: TRBD1
abundance: -
j_gene: TRBJ2-2
CDR3nt: TGTGCCTGGAGACCGACAGGGACGAACACCGGGGAGCTGTTTTTT
CDR3aa: CAWRPTGTNTGELFF

v_gene: TRBV28
d_gene: -
abundance: -
j_gene: TRBJ2-7
CDR3nt: TGTGCCAGCAGCCCGGGACGGGGTAGCGGCTACGAGCAGTACTTC
CDR3aa: CASSPGRGSGYEQYF

v_gene: TRBV5-6
d_gene: TRBD1
abundance: -
j_gene: TRBJ2-1
CDR3nt: TGTGCCAGCAGCCTGGCCGGGACAGGTGACAATGAGCAGTTCTTC
CDR3aa: CASSLAGTGDNEQFF

v_gene: TRBV5-1
d_gene: -
abundance: -
j_gene: TRBJ1-5
CDR3nt: TGCGCCAGCAGCTTGGCAGGGCCGAATCAGCCCCAGCATTTT
CDR3aa: CASSLAGPNQPQHF

v_gene: TRBV13
d_gene: TRBD2
abundance: few
j_gene: TRBJ2-1
CDR3nt: TGTGCCAGCAGGGTGAGACTAGCGGGGCATTTCGAGCAGTTCTTC
CDR3aa: CASRVRLAGHFEQFF

v_gene: TRBV9
d_gene: TRBD1
abundance: -
j_gene: TRBJ2-1
CDR3nt: TGTGCCAGCAGCGGTCGGGGACAGCACTTCTACAATGAGCAGTTCTTC
CDR3aa: CASSGRGQHFYNEQFF

v_gene: TRBV7-3
d_gene: TRBD2
abundance: -
j_gene: TRBJ2-1
CDR3nt: TGTGCCAGCAGCTTAGGCGGGAGGACCTATGAGCAGTTCTTC
CDR3aa: CASSLGGRTYEQFF

v_gene: TRBV5-8
d_gene: -
abundance: -
j_gene: TRBJ2-1
CDR3nt: TGTGCCAGCAGCTTGTCTCCGAGCTCCTACAATGAGCAGTTCTTC
CDR3aa: CASSLSPSSYNEQFF

v_gene: TRBV7-8
d_gene: TRBD1
abundance: -
j_gene: TRBJ1-5
CDR3nt: TGTGCCAGCAGCCCGACAGGGGGAAATCAGCCCCAGCATTTT
CDR3aa: CASSPTGGNQPQHF